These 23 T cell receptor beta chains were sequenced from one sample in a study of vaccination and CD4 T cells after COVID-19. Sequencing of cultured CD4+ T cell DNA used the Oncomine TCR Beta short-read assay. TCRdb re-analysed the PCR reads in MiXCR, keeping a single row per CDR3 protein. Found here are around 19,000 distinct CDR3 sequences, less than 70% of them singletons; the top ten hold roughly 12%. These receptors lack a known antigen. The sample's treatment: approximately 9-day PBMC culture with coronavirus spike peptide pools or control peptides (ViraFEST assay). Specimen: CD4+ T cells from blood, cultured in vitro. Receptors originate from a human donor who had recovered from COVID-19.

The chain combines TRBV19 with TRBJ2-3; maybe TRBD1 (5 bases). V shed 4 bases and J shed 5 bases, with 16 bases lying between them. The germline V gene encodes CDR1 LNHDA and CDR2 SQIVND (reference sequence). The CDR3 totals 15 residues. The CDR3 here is CASSTMQARVDTQYF. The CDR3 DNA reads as TGTGCCAGTAGTACAATGCAGGCCAGGGTAGATACGCAGTATTTT.

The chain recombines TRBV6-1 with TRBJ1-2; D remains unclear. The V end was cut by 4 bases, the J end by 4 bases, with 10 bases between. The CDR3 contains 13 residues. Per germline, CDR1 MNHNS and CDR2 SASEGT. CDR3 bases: TGTGCCAGCAGTGCTGCCGCAAGCTATGGCTACACCTTC. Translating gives CASSAAASYGYTF.

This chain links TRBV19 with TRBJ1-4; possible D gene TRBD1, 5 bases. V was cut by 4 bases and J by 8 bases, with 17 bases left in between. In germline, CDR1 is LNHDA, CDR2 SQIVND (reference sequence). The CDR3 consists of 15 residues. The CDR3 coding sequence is TGTGCCAGTAGTACGACAGCACCGCCGAGGGAAAAACTGTTTTTT. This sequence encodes CASSTTAPPREKLFF.

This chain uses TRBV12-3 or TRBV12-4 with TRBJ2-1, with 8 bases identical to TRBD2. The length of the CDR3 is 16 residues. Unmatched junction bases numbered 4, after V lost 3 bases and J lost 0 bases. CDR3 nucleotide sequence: TGTGCCAGCAGTTTCTACCTAGCGGGCTCCTACAATGAGCAGTTCTTC. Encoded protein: CASSFYLAGSYNEQFF.

CDR3: CASSLTGGRRDGELFF. DNA of the CDR3: TGTGCCAGCAGCTTAACGGGGGGCCGGAGGGATGGGGAGCTGTTTTTT. The rearrangement joins TRBV7-3 to TRBJ2-2; D could derive from TRBD1 or TRBD2 (6 bases each). V was cut by 0 bases and J by 8 bases, with 16 bases left in between. CDR1 and CDR2 (germline): SGHTA, FQGTGA. The CDR3 loop spans 16 amino acids.

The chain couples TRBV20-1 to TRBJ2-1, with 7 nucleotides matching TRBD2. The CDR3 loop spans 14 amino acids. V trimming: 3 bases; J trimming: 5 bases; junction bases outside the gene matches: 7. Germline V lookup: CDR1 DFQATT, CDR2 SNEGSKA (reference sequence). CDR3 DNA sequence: TGCAGTGCTAGGAGACTAGCAGTCAACAATGAGCAGTTCTTC. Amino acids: CSARRLAVNNEQFF.

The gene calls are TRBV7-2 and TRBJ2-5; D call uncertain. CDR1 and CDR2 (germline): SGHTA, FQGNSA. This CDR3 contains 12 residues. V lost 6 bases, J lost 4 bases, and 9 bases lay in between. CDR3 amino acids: CASRESGETQYF. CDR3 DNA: TGTGCCAGCAGGGAATCCGGAGAGACCCAGTACTTC.

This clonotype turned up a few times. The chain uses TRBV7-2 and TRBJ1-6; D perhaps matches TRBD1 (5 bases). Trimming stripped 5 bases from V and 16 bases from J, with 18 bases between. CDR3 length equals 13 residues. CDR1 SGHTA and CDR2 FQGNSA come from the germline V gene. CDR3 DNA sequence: TGTGCCAGCAGCCAAGGACAAATTAGGTCGCTCCACTTT. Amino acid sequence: CASSQGQIRSLHF. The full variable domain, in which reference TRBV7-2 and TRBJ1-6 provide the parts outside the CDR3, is GAGVSQSPSNKVTEKGKDVELRCDPISGHTALYWYRQSLGQGLEFLIYFQGNSAPDKSGLPSDRFSAERTGGSVSTLTIQRTQQEDSAVYLCASSQGQIRSLHFGNGTRLTVT.

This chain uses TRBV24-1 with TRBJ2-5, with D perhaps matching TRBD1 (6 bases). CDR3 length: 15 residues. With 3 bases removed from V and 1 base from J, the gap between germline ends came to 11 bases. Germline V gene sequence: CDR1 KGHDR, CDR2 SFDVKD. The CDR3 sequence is CATSDTGTPQETQYF. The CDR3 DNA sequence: TGTGCCACCAGTGATACCGGGACACCCCAAGAGACCCAGTACTTC.

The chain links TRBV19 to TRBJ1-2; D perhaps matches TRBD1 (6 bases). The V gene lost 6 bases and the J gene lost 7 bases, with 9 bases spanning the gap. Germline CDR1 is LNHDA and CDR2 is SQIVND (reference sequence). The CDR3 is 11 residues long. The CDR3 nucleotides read TGTGCCAGTAGGACAGGCGTTGGCTACACCTTC. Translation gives CASRTGVGYTF.

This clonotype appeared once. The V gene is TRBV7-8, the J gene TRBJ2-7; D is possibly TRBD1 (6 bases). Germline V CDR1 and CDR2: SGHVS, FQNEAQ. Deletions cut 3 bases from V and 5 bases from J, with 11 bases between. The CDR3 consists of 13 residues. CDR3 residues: CASSFTGWHEQYF. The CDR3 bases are TGTGCCAGCAGCTTTACAGGGTGGCACGAGCAGTACTTC.

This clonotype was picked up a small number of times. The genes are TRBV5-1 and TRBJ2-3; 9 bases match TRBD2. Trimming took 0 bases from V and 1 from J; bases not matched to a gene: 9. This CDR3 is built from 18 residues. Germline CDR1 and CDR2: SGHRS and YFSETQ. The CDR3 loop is CASSLEGWREGRTDTQYF. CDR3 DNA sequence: TGCGCCAGCAGCTTGGAGGGTTGGCGGGAGGGCCGCACAGATACGCAGTATTTT.

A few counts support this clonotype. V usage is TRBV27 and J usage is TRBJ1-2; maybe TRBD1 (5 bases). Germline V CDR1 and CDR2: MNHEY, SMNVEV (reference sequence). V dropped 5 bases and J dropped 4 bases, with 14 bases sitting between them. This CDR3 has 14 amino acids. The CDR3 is CASSRGGLPYGYTF. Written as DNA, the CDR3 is TGTGCCAGCAGTCGGGGGGGACTGCCCTATGGCTACACCTTC.

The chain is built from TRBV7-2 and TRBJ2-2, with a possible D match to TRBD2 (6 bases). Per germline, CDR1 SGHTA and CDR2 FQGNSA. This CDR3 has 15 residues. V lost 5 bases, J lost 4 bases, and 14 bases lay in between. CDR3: CASSLLGSTTGELFF. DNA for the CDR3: TGTGCCAGCAGCCTACTCGGGAGTACCACCGGGGAGCTGTTTTTT.

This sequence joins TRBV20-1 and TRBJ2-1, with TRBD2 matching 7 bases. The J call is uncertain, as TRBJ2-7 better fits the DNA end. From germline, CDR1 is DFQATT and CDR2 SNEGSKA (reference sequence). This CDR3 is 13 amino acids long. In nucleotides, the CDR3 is TGCAGTGCGTGGACCGGGACTACTTACGAGCAGTACTTC. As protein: CSAWTGTTYEQYF.

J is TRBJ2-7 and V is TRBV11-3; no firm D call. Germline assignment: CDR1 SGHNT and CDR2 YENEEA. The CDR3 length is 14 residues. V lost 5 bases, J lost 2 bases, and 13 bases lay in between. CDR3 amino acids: CASSAYDRPYEQYF. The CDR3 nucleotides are TGTGCCAGCAGCGCGTATGATCGGCCCTACGAGCAGTACTTC.

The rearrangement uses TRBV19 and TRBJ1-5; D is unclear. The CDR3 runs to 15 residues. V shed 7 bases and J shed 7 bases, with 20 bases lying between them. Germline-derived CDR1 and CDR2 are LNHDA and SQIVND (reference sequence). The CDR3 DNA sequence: TGTGCCAGTACCCCGGGTCTCGGAGCCAGACAGCCCCAGCATTTT. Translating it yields CASTPGLGARQPQHF.

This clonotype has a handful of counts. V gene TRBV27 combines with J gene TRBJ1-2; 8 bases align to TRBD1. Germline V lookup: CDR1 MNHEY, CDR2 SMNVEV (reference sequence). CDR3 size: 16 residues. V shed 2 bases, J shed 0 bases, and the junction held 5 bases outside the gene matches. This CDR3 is CASSLVQGEPNYGYTF. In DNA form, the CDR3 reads TGTGCCAGCAGTTTAGTACAGGGGGAACCTAACTATGGCTACACCTTC.

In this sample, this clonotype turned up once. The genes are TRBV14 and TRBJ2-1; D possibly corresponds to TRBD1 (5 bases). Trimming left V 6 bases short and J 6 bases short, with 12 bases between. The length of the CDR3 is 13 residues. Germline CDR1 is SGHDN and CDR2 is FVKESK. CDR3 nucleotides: TGTGCCAGCAGTCCAGGGCCGTTCAATGAGCAGTTCTTC. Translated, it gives CASSPGPFNEQFF.

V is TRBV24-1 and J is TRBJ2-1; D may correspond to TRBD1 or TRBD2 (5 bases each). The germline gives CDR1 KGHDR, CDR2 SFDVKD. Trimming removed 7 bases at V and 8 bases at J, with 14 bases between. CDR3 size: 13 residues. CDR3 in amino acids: CATSRDGLYEQFF. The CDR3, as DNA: TGTGCCACCAGCCGGGACGGTCTCTATGAGCAGTTCTTC.

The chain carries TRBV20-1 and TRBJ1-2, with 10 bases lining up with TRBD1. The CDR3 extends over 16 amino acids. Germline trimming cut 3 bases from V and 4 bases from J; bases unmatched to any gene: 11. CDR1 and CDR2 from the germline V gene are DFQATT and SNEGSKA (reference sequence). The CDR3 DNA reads TGCAGTGCTAGTCGGGACAGGGGACCGGCGACCTATGGCTACACCTTC. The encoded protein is CSASRDRGPATYGYTF.

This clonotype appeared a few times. The CDR3 coding sequence is TGTGCCAGCAGCTGGGGTGGACAGGGGTGGAGGAATGAGCAGTTCTTC. It is translated as CASSWGGQGWRNEQFF. The J gene is TRBJ2-1, the V gene TRBV7-2; 9 bases fit TRBD1. The J segment lost 7 bases and the V segment lost 4 bases, leaving 11 bases of the junction unmatched. The CDR3 length is 16 residues. Germline lookup yields CDR1 SGHTA and CDR2 FQGNSA.

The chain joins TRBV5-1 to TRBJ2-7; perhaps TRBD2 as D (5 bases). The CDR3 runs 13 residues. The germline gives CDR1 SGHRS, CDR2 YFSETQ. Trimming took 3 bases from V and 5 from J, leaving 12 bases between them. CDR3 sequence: CASSSPSSHEQYF. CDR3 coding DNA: TGCGCCAGCAGCTCCCCCTCTAGCCACGAGCAGTACTTC.